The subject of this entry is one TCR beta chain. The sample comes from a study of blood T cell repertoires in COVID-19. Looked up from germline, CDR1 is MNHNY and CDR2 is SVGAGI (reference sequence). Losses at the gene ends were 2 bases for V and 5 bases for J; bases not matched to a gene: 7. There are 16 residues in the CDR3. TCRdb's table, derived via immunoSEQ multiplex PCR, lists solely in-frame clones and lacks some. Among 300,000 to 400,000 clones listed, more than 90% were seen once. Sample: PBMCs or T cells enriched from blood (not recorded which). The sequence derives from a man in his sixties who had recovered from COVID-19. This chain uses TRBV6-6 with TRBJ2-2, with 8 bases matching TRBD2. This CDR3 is CASSYPAGVDTGELFF. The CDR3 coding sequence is TGTGCCAGCAGTTACCCAGCGGGAGTTGATACCGGGGAGCTGTTTTTT.